The text below deals with one T cell receptor (beta chain). Its cognate antigen is unknown. This sample was taken from a study of cytomegalovirus exposure and HLA in healthy donors. Findings and limits, study-wide: According to an earlier analysis, most TCR beta V segments yielded productive rearrangements about 90% or about 30% of the time. Overall, around 150 TCR beta chains were annotated as cytomegalovirus-associated.

The study ran its PCR with 60 Vbeta and 13 Jbeta primers. Method: immunoSEQ multiplex PCR; TCRdb's copy keeps in-frame clones and lacks some. The profile covers 130,000 or so clones, with 78% appearing a single time and approximately 1.5% taken by the ten largest. This receptor was taken from a female donor in good health and CMV-seronegative. The source material was PBMCs.

CDR3 DNA: TGTGCCAGCAGTGACAGGGGGAGTAGCAATCAGCCCCAGCATTTT. Encoded protein: CASSDRGSSNQPQHF. The chain links TRBV2 to TRBJ1-5; 7 nucleotides align to TRBD1. There are 15 residues in the CDR3. V gave up 3 bases and J gave up 0 bases; unmatched junction bases: 2. The germline V gene has CDR1 SNHLY and CDR2 FYNNEI. Filled out from reference TRBV2 and TRBJ1-5, the complete variable domain reads EPEVTQTPSHQVTQMGQEVILRCVPISNHLYFYWYRQILGQKVEFLVSFYNNEISEKSEIFDDQFSVERPDGSNFTLKIRSTKLEDSAMYFCASSDRGSSNQPQHFGDGTRLSIL.